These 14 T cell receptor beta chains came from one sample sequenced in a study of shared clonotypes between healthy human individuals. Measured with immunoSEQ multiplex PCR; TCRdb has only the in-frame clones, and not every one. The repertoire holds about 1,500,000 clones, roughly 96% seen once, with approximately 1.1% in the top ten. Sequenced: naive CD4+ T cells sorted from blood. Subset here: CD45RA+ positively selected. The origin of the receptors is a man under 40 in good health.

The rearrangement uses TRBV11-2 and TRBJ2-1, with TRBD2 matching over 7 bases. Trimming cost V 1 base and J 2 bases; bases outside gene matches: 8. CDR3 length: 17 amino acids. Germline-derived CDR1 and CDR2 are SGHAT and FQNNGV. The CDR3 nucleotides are TGTGCCAGCAGCTTAGGGCGGCGGGAGTCAGCCTACAATGAGCAGTTCTTC. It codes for CASSLGRRESAYNEQFF.

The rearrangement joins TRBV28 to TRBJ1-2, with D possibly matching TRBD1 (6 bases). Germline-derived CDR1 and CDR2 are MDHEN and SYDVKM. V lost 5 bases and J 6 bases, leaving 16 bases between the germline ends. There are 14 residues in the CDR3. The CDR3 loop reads CASSDRGTTDGYTF. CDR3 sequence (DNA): TGTGCCAGCAGTGACCGCGGGACAACCGATGGCTACACCTTC.

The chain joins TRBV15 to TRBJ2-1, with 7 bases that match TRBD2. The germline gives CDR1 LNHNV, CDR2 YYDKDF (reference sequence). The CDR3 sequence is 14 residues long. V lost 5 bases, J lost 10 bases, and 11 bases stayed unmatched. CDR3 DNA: TGTGCCACCAGCGCCCGGGACTACCTCGGGGAGCAGTTCTTC. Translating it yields CATSARDYLGEQFF.

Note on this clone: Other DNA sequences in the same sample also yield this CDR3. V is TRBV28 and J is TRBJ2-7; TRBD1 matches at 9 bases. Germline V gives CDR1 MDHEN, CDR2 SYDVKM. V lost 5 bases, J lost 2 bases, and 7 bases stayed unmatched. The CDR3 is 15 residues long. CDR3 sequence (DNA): TGTGCCAGCAGTCCTCCGGGACAGGGTCCCTACGAGCAGTACTTC. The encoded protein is CASSPPGQGPYEQYF.

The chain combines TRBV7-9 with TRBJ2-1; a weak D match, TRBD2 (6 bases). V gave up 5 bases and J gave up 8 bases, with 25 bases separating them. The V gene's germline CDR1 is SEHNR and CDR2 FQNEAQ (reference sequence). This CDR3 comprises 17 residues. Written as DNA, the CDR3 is TGTGCCAGCAGCCCCCGGGGTAGCGGTCTTTATAAGGATGAGCAGTTCTTC. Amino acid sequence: CASSPRGSGLYKDEQFF.

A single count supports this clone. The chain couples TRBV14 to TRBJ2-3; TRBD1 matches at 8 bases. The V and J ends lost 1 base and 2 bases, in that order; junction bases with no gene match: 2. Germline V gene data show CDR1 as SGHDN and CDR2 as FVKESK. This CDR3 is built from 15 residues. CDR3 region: CASSQGTGFTDTQYF. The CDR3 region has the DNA TGTGCCAGCAGCCAAGGGACAGGGTTCACAGATACGCAGTATTTT.

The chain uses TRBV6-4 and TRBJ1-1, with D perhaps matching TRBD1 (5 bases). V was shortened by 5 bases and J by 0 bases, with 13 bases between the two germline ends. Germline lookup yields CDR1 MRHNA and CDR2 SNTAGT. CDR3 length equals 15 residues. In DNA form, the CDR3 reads TGTGCCAGCAGTCAGGACAATAACATGAACACTGAAGCTTTCTTT. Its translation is CASSQDNNMNTEAFF.

The CDR3 is CASKGQGSTDTQYF. In nucleotides, the CDR3 is TGTGCCAGCAAGGGACAGGGATCCACAGATACGCAGTATTTT. The chain is built from TRBV5-5 and TRBJ2-3; 9 nucleotides align to TRBD1. From germline, CDR1 is SGHKS and CDR2 YYEKEE (reference sequence). Trimming at V came to 6 bases and at J to 2 bases, leaving 4 bases not matched to a gene. The CDR3 is 14 amino acids.

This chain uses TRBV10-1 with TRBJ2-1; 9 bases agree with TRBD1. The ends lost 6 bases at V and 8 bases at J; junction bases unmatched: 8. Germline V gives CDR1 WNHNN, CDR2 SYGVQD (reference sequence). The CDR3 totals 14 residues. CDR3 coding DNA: TGCGCCAGCAGCCGGGACAGGGTACTGGATGAGCAGTTCTTC. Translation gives CASSRDRVLDEQFF.

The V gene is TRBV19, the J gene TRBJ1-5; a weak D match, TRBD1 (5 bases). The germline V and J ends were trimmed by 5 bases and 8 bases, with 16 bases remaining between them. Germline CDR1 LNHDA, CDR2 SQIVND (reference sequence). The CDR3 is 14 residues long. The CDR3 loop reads CASSFQDIREPQHF. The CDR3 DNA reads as TGTGCCAGTAGTTTTCAGGACATTCGTGAGCCCCAGCATTTT.

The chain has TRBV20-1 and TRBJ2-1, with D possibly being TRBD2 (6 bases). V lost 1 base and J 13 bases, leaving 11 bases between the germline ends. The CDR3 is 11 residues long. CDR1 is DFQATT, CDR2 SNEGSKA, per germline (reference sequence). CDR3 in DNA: TGCAGTGCTAGAGTACGGGAGTCTCAGTTCTTC. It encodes CSARVRESQFF.

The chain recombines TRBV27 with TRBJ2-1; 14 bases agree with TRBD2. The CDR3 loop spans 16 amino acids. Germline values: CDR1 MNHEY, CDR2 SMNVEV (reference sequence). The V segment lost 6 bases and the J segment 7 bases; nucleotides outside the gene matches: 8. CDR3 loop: CASRTAGTSGRNEQFF. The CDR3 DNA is TGTGCCAGCAGGACTGCCGGGACTAGCGGGAGAAATGAGCAGTTCTTC.

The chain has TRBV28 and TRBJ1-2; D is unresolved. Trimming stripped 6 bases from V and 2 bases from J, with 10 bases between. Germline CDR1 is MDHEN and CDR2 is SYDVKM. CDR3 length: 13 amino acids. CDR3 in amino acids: CASRQHANYGYTF. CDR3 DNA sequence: TGTGCCAGCAGACAACACGCGAACTATGGCTACACCTTC.

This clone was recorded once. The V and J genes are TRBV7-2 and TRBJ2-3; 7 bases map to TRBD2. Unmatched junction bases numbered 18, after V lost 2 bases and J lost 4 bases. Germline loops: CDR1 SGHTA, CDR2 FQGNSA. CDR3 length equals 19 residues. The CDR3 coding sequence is TGTGCCAGCAGCTTATACTCAAAGAGCGCGGGAGTTGGCGCAGATACGCAGTATTTT. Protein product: CASSLYSKSAGVGADTQYF.